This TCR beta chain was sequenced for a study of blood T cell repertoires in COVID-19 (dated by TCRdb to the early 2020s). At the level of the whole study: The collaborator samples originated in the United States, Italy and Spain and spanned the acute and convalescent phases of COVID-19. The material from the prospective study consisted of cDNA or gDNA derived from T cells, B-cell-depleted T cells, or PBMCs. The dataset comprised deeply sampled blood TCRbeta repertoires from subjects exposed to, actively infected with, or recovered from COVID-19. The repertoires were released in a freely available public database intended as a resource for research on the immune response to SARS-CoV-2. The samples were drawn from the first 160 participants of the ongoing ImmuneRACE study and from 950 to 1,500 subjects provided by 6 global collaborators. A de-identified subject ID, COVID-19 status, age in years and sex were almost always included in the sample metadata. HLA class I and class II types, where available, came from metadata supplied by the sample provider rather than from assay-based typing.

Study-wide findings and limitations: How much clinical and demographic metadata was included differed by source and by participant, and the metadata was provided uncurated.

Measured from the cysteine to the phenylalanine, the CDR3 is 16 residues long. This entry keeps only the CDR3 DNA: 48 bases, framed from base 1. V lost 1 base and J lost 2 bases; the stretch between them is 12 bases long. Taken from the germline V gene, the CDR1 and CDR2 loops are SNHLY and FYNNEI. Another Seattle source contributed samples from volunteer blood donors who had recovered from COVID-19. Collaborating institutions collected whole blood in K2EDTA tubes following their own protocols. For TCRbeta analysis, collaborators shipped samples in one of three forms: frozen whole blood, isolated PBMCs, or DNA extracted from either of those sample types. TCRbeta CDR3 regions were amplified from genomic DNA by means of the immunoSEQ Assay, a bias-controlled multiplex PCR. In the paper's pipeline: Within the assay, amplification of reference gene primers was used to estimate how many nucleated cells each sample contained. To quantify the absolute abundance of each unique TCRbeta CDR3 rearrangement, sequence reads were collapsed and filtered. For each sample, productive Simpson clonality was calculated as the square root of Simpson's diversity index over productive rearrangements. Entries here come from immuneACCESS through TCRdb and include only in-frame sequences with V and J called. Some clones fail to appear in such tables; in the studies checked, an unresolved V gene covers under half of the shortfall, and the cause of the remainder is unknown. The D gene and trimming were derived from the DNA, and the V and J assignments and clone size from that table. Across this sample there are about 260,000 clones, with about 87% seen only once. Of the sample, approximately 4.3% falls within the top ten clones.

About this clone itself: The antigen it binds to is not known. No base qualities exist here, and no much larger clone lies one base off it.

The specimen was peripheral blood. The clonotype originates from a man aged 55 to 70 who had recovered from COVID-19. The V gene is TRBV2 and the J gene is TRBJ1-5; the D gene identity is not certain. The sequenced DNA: TGTGCCAGCAGTGAAGGATTGGCGGGTGGCAATCAGCCCCAGCATTTT. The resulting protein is CASSEGLAGGNQPQHF.